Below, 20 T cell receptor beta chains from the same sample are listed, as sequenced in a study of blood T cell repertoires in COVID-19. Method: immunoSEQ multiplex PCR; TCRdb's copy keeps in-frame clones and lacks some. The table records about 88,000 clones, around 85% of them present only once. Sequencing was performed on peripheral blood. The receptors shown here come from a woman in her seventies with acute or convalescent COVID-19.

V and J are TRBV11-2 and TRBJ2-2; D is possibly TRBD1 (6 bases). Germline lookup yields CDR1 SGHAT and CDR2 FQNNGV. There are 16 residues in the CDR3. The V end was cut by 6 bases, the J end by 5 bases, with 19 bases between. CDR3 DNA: TGTGCCAGCAGACGCCCGGGACAACCCAAGACCGGGGAGCTGTTTTTT. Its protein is CASRRPGQPKTGELFF.

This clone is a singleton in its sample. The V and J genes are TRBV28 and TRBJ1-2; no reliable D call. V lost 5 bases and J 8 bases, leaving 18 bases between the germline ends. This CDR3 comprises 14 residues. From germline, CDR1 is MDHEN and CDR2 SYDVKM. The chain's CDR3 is CASSRLSGGPGYTF. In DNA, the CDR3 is TGTGCCAGCAGTCGTTTGTCCGGAGGGCCCGGCTACACCTTC.

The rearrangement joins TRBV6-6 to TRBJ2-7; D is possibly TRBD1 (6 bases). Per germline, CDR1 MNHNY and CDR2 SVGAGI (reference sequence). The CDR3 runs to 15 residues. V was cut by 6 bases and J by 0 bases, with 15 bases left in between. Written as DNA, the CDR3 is TGTGCCAGCAGCCCAGGGGTGGGGCTCTCCTACGAGCAGTACGTC. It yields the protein CASSPGVGLSYEQYV.

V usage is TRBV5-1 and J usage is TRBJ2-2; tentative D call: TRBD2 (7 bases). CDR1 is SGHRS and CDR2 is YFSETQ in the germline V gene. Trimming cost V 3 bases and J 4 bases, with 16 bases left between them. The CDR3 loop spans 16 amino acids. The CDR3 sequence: CASSWWGGGGTGELFF. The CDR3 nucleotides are TGCGCCAGCAGCTGGTGGGGGGGCGGCGGCACCGGGGAGCTGTTTTTT.

For the CDR3, the DNA is TGCGCCAGCACCCTAGGACAGGGGGCCCCTAACTATGGCTACACCTTC. This codes for CASTLGQGAPNYGYTF. The chain combines TRBV5-1 with TRBJ1-2, with 11 positions matching TRBD1. CDR1 SGHRS and CDR2 YFSETQ come from the germline V gene. CDR3 size: 16 residues. J lost 0 bases, V lost 6 bases, and 7 bases had no gene match.

The DNA for the CDR3 is TGCGCCAGCAGCCGCATCGTACTAGCGGGGGGGCGAAATACGCAGTATTTT. Its translation is CASSRIVLAGGRNTQYF. The chain is built from TRBV4-1 and TRBJ2-3; 13 bases align to TRBD2. The CDR3 extends over 17 amino acids. Germline-derived CDR1 and CDR2 are MGHRA and YSYEKL. J lost 7 bases, V lost 4 bases, and 11 bases had no gene match.

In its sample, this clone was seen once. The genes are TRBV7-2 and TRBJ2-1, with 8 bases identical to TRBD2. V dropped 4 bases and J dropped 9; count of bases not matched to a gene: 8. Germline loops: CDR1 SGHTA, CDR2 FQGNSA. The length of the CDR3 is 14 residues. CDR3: CASSYGGGPSEQFF. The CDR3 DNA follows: TGTGCCAGCAGCTACGGGGGGGGGCCCAGTGAGCAGTTCTTC. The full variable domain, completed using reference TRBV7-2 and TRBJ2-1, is GAGVSQSPSNKVTEKGKDVELRCDPISGHTALYWYRQSLGQGLEFLIYFQGNSAPDKSGLPSDRFSAERTGGSVSTLTIQRTQQEDSAVYLCASSYGGGPSEQFFGPGTRLTVL.

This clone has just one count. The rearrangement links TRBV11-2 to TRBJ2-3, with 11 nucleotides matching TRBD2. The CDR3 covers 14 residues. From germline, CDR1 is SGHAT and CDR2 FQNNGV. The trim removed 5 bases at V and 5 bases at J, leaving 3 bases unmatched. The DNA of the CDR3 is TGTGCCAGCAGCATGGGACTAGCGGTAGATACGCAGTATTTT. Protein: CASSMGLAVDTQYF.

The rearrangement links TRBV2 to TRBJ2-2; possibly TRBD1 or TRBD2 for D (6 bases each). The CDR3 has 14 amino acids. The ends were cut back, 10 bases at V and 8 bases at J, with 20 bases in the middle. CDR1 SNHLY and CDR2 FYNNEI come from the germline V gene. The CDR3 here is CANRDRGLGGELFF. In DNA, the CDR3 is TGTGCCAACAGGGATAGGGGACTGGGAGGGGAGCTGTTTTTT. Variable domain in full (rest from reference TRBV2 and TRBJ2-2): EPEVTQTPSHQVTQMGQEVILRCVPISNHLYFYWYRQILGQKVEFLVSFYNNEISEKSEIFDDQFSVERPDGSNFTLKIRSTKLEDSAMYFCANRDRGLGGELFFGEGSRLTVL.

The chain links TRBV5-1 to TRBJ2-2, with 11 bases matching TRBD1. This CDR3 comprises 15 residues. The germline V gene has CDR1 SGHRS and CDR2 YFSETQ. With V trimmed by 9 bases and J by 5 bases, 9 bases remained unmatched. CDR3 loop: CAIRRTGGATGELFF. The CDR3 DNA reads TGCGCCATAAGGAGGACAGGGGGCGCAACCGGGGAGCTGTTTTTT.

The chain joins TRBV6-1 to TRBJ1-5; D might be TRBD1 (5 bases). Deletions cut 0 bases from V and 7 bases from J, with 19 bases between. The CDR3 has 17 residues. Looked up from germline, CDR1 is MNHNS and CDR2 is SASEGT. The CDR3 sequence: CASSEAPWGDSRQPQHF. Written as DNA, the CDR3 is TGTGCCAGCAGTGAAGCGCCATGGGGGGATTCGAGGCAGCCCCAGCATTTT.

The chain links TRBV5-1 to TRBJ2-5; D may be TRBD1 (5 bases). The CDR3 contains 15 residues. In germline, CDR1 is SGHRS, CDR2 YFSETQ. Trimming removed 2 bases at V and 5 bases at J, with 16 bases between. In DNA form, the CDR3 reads TGCGCCAGCAGCTTCGATACCGACAGAAGGGAGACCCAGTACTTC. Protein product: CASSFDTDRRETQYF.

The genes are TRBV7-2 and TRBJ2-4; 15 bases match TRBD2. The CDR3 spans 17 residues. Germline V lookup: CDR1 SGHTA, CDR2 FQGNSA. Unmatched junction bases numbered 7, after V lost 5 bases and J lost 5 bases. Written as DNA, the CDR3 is TGTGCCAGCAGCCGGACTAGCGGGAGGGGTGGCGAAAACATTCAGTACTTC. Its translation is CASSRTSGRGGENIQYF.

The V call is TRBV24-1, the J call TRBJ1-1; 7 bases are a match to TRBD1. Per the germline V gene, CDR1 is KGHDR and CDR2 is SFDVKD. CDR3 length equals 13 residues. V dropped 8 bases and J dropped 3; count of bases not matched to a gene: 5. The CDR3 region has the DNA TGTGCCACCAAAAGGGGGCCGGACACTGAAGCTTTCTTT. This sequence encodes CATKRGPDTEAFF.

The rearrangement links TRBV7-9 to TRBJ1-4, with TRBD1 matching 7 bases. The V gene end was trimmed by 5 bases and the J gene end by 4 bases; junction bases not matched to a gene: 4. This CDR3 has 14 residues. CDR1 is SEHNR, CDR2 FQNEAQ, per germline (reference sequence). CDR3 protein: CASSAQGLNEKLFF. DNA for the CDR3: TGTGCCAGCAGCGCACAGGGGCTTAATGAAAAACTGTTTTTT. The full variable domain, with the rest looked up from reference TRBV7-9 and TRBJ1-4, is DTGVSQNPRHKITKRGQNVTFRCDPISEHNRLYWYRQTLGQGPEFLTYFQNEAQLEKSRLLSDRFSAERPKGSFSTLEIQRTEQGDSAMYLCASSAQGLNEKLFFGSGTQLSVL.

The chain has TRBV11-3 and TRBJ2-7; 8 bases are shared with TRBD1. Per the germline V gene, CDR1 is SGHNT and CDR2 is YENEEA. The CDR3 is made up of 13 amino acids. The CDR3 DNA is TGTGCCAGCAGCTTAGTACGGGGACAGGTTGCGGACGTC. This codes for CASSLVRGQVADV.

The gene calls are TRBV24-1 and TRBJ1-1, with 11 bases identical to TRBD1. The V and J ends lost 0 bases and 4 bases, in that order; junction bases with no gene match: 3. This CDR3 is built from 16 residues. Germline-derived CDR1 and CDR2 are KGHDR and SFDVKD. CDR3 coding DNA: TGTGCCACCAGTGATTTGTATGGGACAGGGGGCACTGAAGCTTTCTTT. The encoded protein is CATSDLYGTGGTEAFF.

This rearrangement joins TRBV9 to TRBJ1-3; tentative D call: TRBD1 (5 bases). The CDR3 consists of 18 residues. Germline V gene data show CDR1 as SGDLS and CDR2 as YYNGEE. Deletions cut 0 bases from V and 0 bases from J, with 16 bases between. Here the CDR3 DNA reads TGTGCCAGCAGCGTAGCGCAGGGTTCGGCAGGCTCTGGAAACACCATATATTTT. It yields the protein CASSVAQGSAGSGNTIYF.

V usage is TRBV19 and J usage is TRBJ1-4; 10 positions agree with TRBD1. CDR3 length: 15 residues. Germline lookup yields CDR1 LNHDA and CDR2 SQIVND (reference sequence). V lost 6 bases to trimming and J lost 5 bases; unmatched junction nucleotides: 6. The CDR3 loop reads CASSMADRGNEKLFF. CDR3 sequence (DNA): TGTGCCAGTAGCATGGCGGACAGGGGGAATGAAAAACTGTTTTTT.

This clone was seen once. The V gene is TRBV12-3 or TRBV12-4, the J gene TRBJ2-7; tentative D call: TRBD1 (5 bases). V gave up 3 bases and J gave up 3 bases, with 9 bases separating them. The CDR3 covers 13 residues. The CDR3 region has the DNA TGTGCCAGCAGTTTGTGGCAGGGCTACGAGCAGTACGTC. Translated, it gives CASSLWQGYEQYV.